The 21 T cell receptor beta chains presented below share a single source sample, sequenced in a study of shared clonotypes between healthy human individuals. TCRdb's copy holds only in-frame clones and misses some; the assay was immunoSEQ multiplex PCR. The sample has over 2 million clones, just under 95% seen once; the top ten hold 0.37%. The sample taken for sequencing was naive CD4+ T cells from PBMCs. Noted subset: CD45RA+ positively selected. These receptors all stem from a man younger than 35 in good health. Some clones in this sample may be carry-over from other donors' samples.

This clone was counted only a few times. The chain carries TRBV5-1 and TRBJ1-1; tentatively, D is TRBD1 (6 bases). The CDR3 extends over 14 amino acids. The V gene's germline CDR1 is SGHRS and CDR2 YFSETQ. V was pared by 4 bases and J by 0 bases, with 10 bases between. Here the CDR3 reads CASSGGVLNTEAFF. The CDR3 region has the DNA TGCGCCAGCAGCGGGGGCGTGCTGAACACTGAAGCTTTCTTT.

The chain recombines TRBV6-5 with TRBJ2-1; TRBD2 might be the D (6 bases). The CDR3 is 15 residues long. V was shortened by 6 bases and J by 2 bases, with 14 bases between the two germline ends. Looked up from germline, CDR1 is MNHEY and CDR2 is SVGAGI. The DNA for the CDR3 is TGTGCCAGCAGCCCCCGGGAGCGGCCCTACAATGAGCAGTTCTTC. Its protein product is CASSPRERPYNEQFF.

The rearrangement uses TRBV19 and TRBJ1-1; D perhaps matches TRBD1 (5 bases). Trimming removed 8 bases at V and 5 bases at J, with 27 bases between. Per germline, CDR1 LNHDA and CDR2 SQIVND (reference sequence). The CDR3 is 17 amino acids. The CDR3 coding sequence is TGTGCCAGTCAGAGAGGCTACGGGGCAATAGGGAGGACTGAAGCTTTCTTT. It encodes CASQRGYGAIGRTEAFF.

This chain links TRBV20-1 with TRBJ1-2, with D hard to call. The germline V and J ends were trimmed by 3 bases and 8 bases, with 10 bases remaining between them. This CDR3 contains 11 residues. CDR1 and CDR2 (germline): DFQATT, SNEGSKA (reference sequence). For the CDR3, the DNA is TGCAGTGCTAGTCCAAGTGAGGGCTACACCTTC. Its protein product is CSASPSEGYTF.

This rearrangement joins TRBV5-6 to TRBJ1-4; the D gene is possibly TRBD1 (5 bases). Germline V gene sequence: CDR1 SGHDT, CDR2 YYEEEE. V lost 0 bases to trimming and J lost 4 bases, with 10 bases between them. The CDR3 is 15 amino acids. CDR3 region: CASSLVGAGNEKLFF. In DNA form, the CDR3 reads TGTGCCAGCAGCTTGGTCGGGGCAGGTAATGAAAAACTGTTTTTT.

The rearrangement joins TRBV6-6 to TRBJ1-4, with 7 bases aligning to TRBD1. Germline V gene lookup returns CDR1 MNHNY and CDR2 SVGAGI (reference sequence). This CDR3 has 14 amino acids. V trimming: 3 bases; J trimming: 7 bases; junction bases outside the gene matches: 5. The CDR3 reads CASSYHDRVEKLFF. The CDR3 DNA follows: TGTGCCAGCAGTTATCACGACAGGGTTGAAAAACTGTTTTTT.

The chain has TRBV19 and TRBJ2-3; D uncertain. Germline values: CDR1 LNHDA, CDR2 SQIVND (reference sequence). The length of the CDR3 is 15 residues. Trimming stripped 6 bases from V and 2 bases from J, with 15 bases between. The CDR3 DNA sequence: TGTGCCAGTAGGAACACCAAACGATCCACAGATACGCAGTATTTT. Translated, it gives CASRNTKRSTDTQYF.

With regard to this clone: Other nucleotide sequences in the sample specify the same CDR3. The chain employs TRBV28 and TRBJ1-2, with 9 positions matching TRBD1. The V gene end was trimmed by 6 bases and the J gene end by 5 bases; junction bases not matched to a gene: 7. Germline V gives CDR1 MDHEN, CDR2 SYDVKM. This CDR3 has 14 residues. DNA for the CDR3: TGTGCCAGCAGACCCCCGGGACAGGGATATGGCTACACCTTC. Translating it yields CASRPPGQGYGYTF.

Only one count was recorded for this clone. The V call is TRBV27, the J call TRBJ2-2; 9 nucleotides agree with TRBD1. V dropped 3 bases and J dropped 6; count of bases not matched to a gene: 5. Germline CDR1 MNHEY, CDR2 SMNVEV (reference sequence). CDR3 length: 15 amino acids. The CDR3 sequence is CASSFGTGSPGELFF. The CDR3 bases are TGTGCCAGCAGTTTCGGGACAGGGTCTCCCGGGGAGCTGTTTTTT.

The CDR3 DNA sequence: TGTGCCAGCAGCTTAGGATTGGGGGGTAATGAAAAACTGTTTTTT. Its protein product is CASSLGLGGNEKLFF. The V and J genes are TRBV7-8 and TRBJ1-4, with D possibly TRBD1 on 5 matching bases. The CDR3 loop spans 15 amino acids. CDR1 and CDR2 (germline): SGHVS, FQNEAQ. Trimming removed 1 base from V and 4 bases from J, with 10 bases in between.

The chain is built from TRBV7-3 and TRBJ1-6; 7 bases map to TRBD1. With V trimmed by 5 bases and J by 0 bases, 1 base remained unmatched. Germline V gene data show CDR1 as SGHTA and CDR2 as FQGTGA. This CDR3 comprises 15 residues. DNA for the CDR3: TGTGCCAGCAGCCGGGACAGCTCCTATAATTCACCCCTCCACTTT. Translation gives CASSRDSSYNSPLHF. Filled out from reference TRBV7-3 and TRBJ1-6, the complete variable domain reads GAGVSQTPSNKVTEKGKYVELRCDPISGHTALYWYRQSLGQGPEFLIYFQGTGAADDSGLPNDRFFAVRPEGSVSTLKIQRTERGDSAVYLCASSRDSSYNSPLHFGNGTRLTVT.

This clone is a singleton in its sample. Within the sample, other DNA sequences also encode this same CDR3. The rearrangement links TRBV30 to TRBJ1-2; maybe TRBD1 (5 bases). Trimming pared 0 bases from V and 2 bases from J, leaving 7 bases between. The germline V gene encodes CDR1 GTSNPN and CDR2 SVGIG (reference sequence). This CDR3 contains 13 residues. The CDR3 loop reads CAWSVRGNYGYTF. CDR3 nucleotides: TGTGCCTGGAGTGTACGGGGGAACTATGGCTACACCTTC.

This chain uses TRBV7-2 with TRBJ2-3; 10 bases map to TRBD1. This CDR3 spans 15 amino acids. Germline V gene sequence: CDR1 SGHTA, CDR2 FQGNSA. V shed 2 bases, J shed 6 bases, and the junction held 5 bases outside the gene matches. The CDR3 DNA reads TGTGCCAGCAGCTTACTGGGACAGGGGATTGATACGCAGTATTTT. Translating gives CASSLLGQGIDTQYF.

The chain links TRBV9 to TRBJ1-2, with D possibly being TRBD1 (6 bases). Looked up from germline, CDR1 is SGDLS and CDR2 is YYNGEE. V lost 8 bases and J lost 4, with 15 bases in between. The CDR3 is 13 residues long. As DNA, the CDR3 is TGTGCCAGTTCGTCGGGGGCAGGCTATGGCTACACCTTC. Its translation: CASSSGAGYGYTF. Combining the CDR3 with reference TRBV9 and TRBJ1-2 gives the whole variable domain DSGVTQTPKHLITATGQRVTLRCSPRSGDLSVYWYQQSLDQGLQFLIQYYNGEERAKGNILERFSAQQFPDLHSELNLSSLELGDSALYFCASSSGAGYGYTFGSGTRLTVV.

The V and J genes are TRBV5-1 and TRBJ1-5, with no clear D. The CDR3 runs to 15 residues. V dropped 0 bases and J dropped 1 base, with 8 bases sitting between them. Per the germline V gene, CDR1 is SGHRS and CDR2 is YFSETQ. The CDR3 loop is CASSLGVTSNQPQHF. The CDR3 DNA sequence: TGCGCCAGCAGCTTGGGCGTAACGAGCAATCAGCCCCAGCATTTT.

CDR3 protein: CASSYSSGRPGNTIYF. CDR3 coding DNA: TGTGCCAGCAGTTACTCTTCCGGGCGACCGGGAAACACCATATATTTT. The chain combines TRBV28 with TRBJ1-3, with D unclear. This CDR3 has 16 residues. V was clipped by 4 bases and J by 4 bases, with 17 bases between them. The germline V gene encodes CDR1 MDHEN and CDR2 SYDVKM.

The J gene is TRBJ2-3, the V gene TRBV18; D is undetermined. This CDR3 is 16 amino acids long. Germline CDR1 and CDR2: KGHSH and LQKENI. The V end was cut by 0 bases, the J end by 6 bases, with 16 bases between. CDR3 sequence: CASSPPGQAGGDTQYF. The CDR3 nucleotides read TGTGCCAGCTCACCACCGGGCCAAGCAGGTGGGGATACGCAGTATTTT.

The genes are TRBV4-1 and TRBJ2-2; D is perhaps TRBD1 (6 bases). Germline CDR1 is MGHRA and CDR2 is YSYEKL. V gave up 1 base and J gave up 5 bases, with 17 bases separating them. The CDR3 length is 17 residues. The DNA of the CDR3 is TGCGCCAGCAGCCAAGTTCCAGGGGTCATCCTAACCGGGGAGCTGTTTTTT. The encoded protein is CASSQVPGVILTGELFF.

The J gene is TRBJ2-2, the V gene TRBV6-5; TRBD2 aligns across 12 bases. The CDR3 spans 15 residues. Germline V gene sequence: CDR1 MNHEY, CDR2 SVGAGI. V was pared by 6 bases and J by 6 bases, with 5 bases of the junction left unmatched. CDR3 loop: CASRVLAGGAGELFF. Written as DNA, the CDR3 is TGTGCCAGCAGGGTCCTAGCGGGGGGGGCCGGGGAGCTGTTTTTT.

The rearrangement links TRBV9 to TRBJ1-1; TRBD1 aligns across 8 bases. The junction had 10 bases not matched to a gene; V was cut back by 4 bases and J by 11 bases. Germline assignment: CDR1 SGDLS and CDR2 YYNGEE. This CDR3 spans 13 amino acids. The CDR3 here is CASSPSTGVVAFF. The CDR3 DNA reads TGTGCCAGCAGCCCCTCGACAGGGGTAGTCGCTTTCTTT.

J is TRBJ2-3 and V is TRBV2; no clear D gene. This CDR3 region has 15 residues. V was shortened by 4 bases and J by 0 bases, with 11 bases between the two germline ends. Germline V gene data show CDR1 as SNHLY and CDR2 as FYNNEI. CDR3 loop: CASSVPFSSTDTQYF. In DNA, the CDR3 is TGTGCCAGCAGTGTCCCCTTTTCTAGCACAGATACGCAGTATTTT.